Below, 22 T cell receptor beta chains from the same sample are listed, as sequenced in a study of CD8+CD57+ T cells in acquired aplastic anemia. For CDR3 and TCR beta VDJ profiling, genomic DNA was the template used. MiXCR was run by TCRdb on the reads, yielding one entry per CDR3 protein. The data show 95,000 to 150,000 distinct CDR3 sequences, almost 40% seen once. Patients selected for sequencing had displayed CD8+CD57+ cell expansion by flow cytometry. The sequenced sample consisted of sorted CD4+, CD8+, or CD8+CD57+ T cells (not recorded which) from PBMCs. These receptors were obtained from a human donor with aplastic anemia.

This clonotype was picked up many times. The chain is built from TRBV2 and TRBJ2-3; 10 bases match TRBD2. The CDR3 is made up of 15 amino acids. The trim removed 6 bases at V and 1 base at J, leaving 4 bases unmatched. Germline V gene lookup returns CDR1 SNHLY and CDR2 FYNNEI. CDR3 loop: CASSKRGGGTDTQYF. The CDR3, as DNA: TGTGCCAGCAGCAAGCGGGGGGGCGGCACAGATACGCAGTATTTT.

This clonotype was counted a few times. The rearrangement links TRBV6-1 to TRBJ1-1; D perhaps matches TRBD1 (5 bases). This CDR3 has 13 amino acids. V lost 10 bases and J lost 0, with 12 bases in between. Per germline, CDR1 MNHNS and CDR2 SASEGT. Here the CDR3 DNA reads TGTGCCACTCCGACAGAACTGAACACTGAAGCTTTCTTT. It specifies CATPTELNTEAFF.

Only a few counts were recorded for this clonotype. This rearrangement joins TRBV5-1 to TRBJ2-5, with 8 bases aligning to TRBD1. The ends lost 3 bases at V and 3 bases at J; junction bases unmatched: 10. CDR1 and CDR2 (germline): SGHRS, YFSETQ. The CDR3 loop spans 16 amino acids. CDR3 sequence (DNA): TGCGCCAGCAGCTCAAGCAGGGGGCTAGGGGAAGAGACCCAGTACTTC. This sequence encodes CASSSSRGLGEETQYF.

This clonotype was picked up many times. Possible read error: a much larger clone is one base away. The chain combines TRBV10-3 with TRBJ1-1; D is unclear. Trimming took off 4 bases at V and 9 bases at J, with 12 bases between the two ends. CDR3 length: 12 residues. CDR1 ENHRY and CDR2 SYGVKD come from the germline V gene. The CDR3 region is CAISGGYAQAFF. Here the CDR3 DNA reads TGTGCCATCAGTGGAGGGTACGCACAAGCTTTCTTT.

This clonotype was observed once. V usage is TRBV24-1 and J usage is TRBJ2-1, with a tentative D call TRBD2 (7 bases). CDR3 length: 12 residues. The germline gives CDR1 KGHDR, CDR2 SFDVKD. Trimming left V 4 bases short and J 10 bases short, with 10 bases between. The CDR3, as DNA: TGTGCCACCAGTGACCCGGGGGGCGAGCAGTTCTTC. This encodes CATSDPGGEQFF.

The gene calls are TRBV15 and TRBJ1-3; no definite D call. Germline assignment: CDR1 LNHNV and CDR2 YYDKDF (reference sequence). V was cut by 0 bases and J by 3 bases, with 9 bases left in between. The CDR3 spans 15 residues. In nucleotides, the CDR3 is TGTGCCACCAGCAGAGATCGAGGGATTGGAAACACCATATATTTT. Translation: CATSRDRGIGNTIYF.

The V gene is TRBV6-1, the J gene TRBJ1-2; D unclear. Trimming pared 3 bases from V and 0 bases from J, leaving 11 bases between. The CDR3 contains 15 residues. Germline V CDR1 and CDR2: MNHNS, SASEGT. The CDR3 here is CASSDWGISNYGYTF. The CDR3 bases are TGTGCCAGCAGTGATTGGGGAATTTCTAACTATGGCTACACCTTC.

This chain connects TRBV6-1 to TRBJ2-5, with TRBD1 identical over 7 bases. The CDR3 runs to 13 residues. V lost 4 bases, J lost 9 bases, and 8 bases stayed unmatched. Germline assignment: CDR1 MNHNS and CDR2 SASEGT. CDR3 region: CASSGGQAAAQYF. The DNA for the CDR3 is TGTGCCAGCAGTGGCGGACAGGCCGCGGCCCAGTACTTC.

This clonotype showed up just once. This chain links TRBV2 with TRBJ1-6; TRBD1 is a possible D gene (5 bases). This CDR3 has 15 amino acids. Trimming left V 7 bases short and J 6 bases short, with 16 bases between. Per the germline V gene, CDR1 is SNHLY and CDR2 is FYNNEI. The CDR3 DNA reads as TGTGCCAGCAACGTCTGGGGGGGTGGTAATTCACCCCTCCACTTT. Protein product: CASNVWGGGNSPLHF.

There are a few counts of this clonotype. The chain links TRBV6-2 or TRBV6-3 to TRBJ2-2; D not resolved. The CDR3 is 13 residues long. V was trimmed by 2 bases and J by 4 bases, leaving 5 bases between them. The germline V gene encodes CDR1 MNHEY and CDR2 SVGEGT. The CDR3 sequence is CASSYGGTGELFF. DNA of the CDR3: TGTGCCAGCAGTTACGGTGGCACCGGGGAGCTGTTTTTT.

The CDR3 reads CSARGTGAVDTQYF. The CDR3 nucleotides are TGCAGTGCTAGAGGGACAGGGGCCGTAGATACGCAGTATTTT. The chain joins TRBV20-1 to TRBJ2-3, with 9 bases fitting TRBD1. Per germline, CDR1 DFQATT and CDR2 SNEGSKA (reference sequence). V dropped 1 base and J dropped 5; count of bases not matched to a gene: 4. This CDR3 spans 14 amino acids.

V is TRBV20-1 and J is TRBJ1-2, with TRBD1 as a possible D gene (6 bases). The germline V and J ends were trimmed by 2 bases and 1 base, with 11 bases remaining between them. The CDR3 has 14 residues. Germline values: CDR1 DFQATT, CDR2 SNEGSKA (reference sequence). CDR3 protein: CSARQGMDNYGYTF. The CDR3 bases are TGCAGTGCTAGACAGGGGATGGATAACTATGGCTACACCTTC.

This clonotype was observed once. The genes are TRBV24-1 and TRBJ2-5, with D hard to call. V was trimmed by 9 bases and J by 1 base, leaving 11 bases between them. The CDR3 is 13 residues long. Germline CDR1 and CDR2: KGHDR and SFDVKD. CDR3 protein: CATRPPFQETQYF. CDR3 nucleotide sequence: TGTGCCACCCGACCTCCCTTCCAAGAGACCCAGTACTTC.

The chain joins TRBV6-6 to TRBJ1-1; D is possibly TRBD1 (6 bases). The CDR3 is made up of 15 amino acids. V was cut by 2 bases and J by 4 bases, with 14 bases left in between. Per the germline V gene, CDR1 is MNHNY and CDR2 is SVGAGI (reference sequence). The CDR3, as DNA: TGTGCCAGCAGTTACACAGGTGGAGGGGGCACTGAAGCTTTCTTT. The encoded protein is CASSYTGGGGTEAFF.

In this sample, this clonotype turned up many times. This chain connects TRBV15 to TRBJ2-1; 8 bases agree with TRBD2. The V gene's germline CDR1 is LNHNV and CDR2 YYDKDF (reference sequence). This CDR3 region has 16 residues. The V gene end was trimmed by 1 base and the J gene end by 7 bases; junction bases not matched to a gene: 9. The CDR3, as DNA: TGTGCCACCAGCAGAGTTCGAGGGCGGGGGGAGAATGAGCAGTTCTTC. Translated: CATSRVRGRGENEQFF.

The CDR3 coding sequence is TGCGCCAGCAGCCAAGTTCGGGACAGTAATCAGCCCCAGCATTTT. Encoded protein: CASSQVRDSNQPQHF. The V gene is TRBV4-3, the J gene TRBJ1-5; the match to TRBD1 covers 7 bases. This CDR3 has 15 residues. V was clipped by 1 base and J by 4 bases; unmatched bases: 4. The germline gives CDR1 LGHNA, CDR2 YSLEER.

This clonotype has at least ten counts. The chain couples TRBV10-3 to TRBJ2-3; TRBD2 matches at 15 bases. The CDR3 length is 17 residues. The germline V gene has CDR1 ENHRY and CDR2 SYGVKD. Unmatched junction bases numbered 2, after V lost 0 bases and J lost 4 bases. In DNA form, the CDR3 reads TGTGCCATCAGTGAGTCGGGGACTAGCGGGGGGTCAGATACGCAGTATTTT. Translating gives CAISESGTSGGSDTQYF.

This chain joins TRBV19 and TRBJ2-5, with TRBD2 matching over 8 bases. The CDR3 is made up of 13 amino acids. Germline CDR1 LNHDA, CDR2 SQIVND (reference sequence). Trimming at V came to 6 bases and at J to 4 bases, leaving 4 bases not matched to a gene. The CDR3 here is CASSRGGRETQYF. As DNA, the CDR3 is TGTGCCAGTAGCCGGGGGGGCCGAGAGACCCAGTACTTC.

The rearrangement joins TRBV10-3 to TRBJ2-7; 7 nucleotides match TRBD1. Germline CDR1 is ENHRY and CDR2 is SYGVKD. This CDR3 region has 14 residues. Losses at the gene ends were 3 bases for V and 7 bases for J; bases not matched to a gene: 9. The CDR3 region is CAISDLGGIEEQYF. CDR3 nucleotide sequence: TGTGCCATCAGTGATCTAGGGGGCATTGAAGAGCAGTACTTC.

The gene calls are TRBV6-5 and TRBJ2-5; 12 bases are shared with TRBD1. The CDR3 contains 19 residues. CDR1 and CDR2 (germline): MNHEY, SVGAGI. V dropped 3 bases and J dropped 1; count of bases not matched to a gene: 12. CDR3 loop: CASSYLGQGAPLLQETQYF. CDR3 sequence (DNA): TGTGCCAGCAGTTATTTGGGACAGGGGGCCCCTTTGCTCCAAGAGACCCAGTACTTC.

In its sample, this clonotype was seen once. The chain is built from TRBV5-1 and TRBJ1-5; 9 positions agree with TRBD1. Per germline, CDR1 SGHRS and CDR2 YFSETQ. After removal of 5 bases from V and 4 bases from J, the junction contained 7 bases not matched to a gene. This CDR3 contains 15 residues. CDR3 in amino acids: CASSEGTGINQPQHF. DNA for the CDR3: TGCGCCAGCAGTGAAGGGACAGGGATTAATCAGCCCCAGCATTTT.

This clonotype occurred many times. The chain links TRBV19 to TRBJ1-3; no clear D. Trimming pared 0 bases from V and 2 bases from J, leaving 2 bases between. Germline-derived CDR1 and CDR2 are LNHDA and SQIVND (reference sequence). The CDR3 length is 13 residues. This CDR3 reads CASSIDPGNTIYF. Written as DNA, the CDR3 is TGTGCCAGTAGTATAGATCCTGGAAACACCATATATTTT.